The next 10 T cell receptor beta chains were all read from a single sample in a study of blood T cell repertoires in COVID-19. Method: immunoSEQ multiplex PCR; TCRdb's copy keeps in-frame clones and lacks some. The data show over 100,000 clones, about 91% seen once. The sequencing sample was made of peripheral blood. The receptors were gathered from a human donor in a cohort sampled during active COVID-19.

The V and J genes are TRBV29-1 and TRBJ1-1, with D possibly matching TRBD1 (5 bases). Germline V gene lookup returns CDR1 SQVTM and CDR2 ANQGSEA. This CDR3 comprises 13 residues. Here the CDR3 DNA reads TGCAGTACGAGGGGAGGCTCGGACACTGAAGCTTTCTTT. Protein: CSTRGGSDTEAFF.

The J gene is TRBJ2-3, the V gene TRBV6-5; TRBD2 matches 7 bases. The CDR3 length is 14 residues. Germline CDR1 reads MNHEY; CDR2 reads SVGAGI. The trim removed 5 bases at V and 5 bases at J, leaving 7 bases unmatched. CDR3 sequence (DNA): TGTGCCAGCAGTCATGGGGGGGGTAGAGATACGCAGTATTTT. It is translated as CASSHGGGRDTQYF.

The rearrangement links TRBV6-6 to TRBJ2-7, with D perhaps matching TRBD1 (6 bases). CDR3 length: 14 residues. V lost 2 bases and J lost 0, with 8 bases in between. Germline assignment: CDR1 MNHNY and CDR2 SVGAGI (reference sequence). The CDR3 sequence is CASSYEDSSYEQYF. CDR3 DNA sequence: TGTGCCAGCAGTTACGAGGACAGCTCCTACGAGCAGTACTTC.

The chain employs TRBV12-3 or TRBV12-4 and TRBJ1-2, with unresolved D. Trimming took off 6 bases at V and 2 bases at J, with 7 bases between the two ends. This CDR3 comprises 12 residues. The CDR3 DNA follows: TGTGCCAGCAGCGACACCAACTATGGCTACACCTTC. Protein product: CASSDTNYGYTF.

V and J are TRBV6-5 and TRBJ1-2; no clear D. The V end was cut by 2 bases, the J end by 1 base, with 5 bases between. Germline assignment: CDR1 MNHEY and CDR2 SVGAGI. The CDR3 totals 13 residues. The CDR3 protein is CASSYGLNYGYTF. The CDR3 DNA follows: TGTGCCAGCAGTTACGGCCTTAACTATGGCTACACCTTC.

CDR3 in DNA: TGTGCCAGCAGCTTACATCGGGGAGCGAACACCGGGGAGCTGTTTTTT. As protein: CASSLHRGANTGELFF. V usage is TRBV7-2 and J usage is TRBJ2-2; D is possibly TRBD2 (5 bases). The CDR3 is made up of 16 amino acids. In germline, CDR1 is SGHTA, CDR2 FQGNSA. V gave up 2 bases and J gave up 0 bases, with 10 bases separating them.

This clone was seen just once. The gene calls are TRBV4-3 and TRBJ1-2, with 10 bases lining up with TRBD1. Looked up from germline, CDR1 is LGHNA and CDR2 is YSLEER. The CDR3 extends over 16 amino acids. Trimming took 0 bases from V and 2 from J; bases not matched to a gene: 3. CDR3 nucleotide sequence: TGCGCCAGCAGCCAAGACGGGGACAGGGGAAACTATGGCTACACCTTC. This encodes CASSQDGDRGNYGYTF.

This clone was seen once. The genes are TRBV11-2 and TRBJ2-1, with unresolved D. This CDR3 is 15 amino acids long. V was trimmed by 1 base and J by 0 bases, leaving 7 bases between them. Germline V gene sequence: CDR1 SGHAT, CDR2 FQNNGV. Written as DNA, the CDR3 is TGTGCCAGCAGCTTAGCCGGTTACTCCTACAATGAGCAGTTCTTC. This encodes CASSLAGYSYNEQFF.

The rearrangement joins TRBV19 to TRBJ2-1; TRBD2 matches at 12 bases. CDR1 and CDR2 (germline): LNHDA, SQIVND (reference sequence). Trimming at V came to 6 bases and at J to 9 bases, leaving 6 bases not matched to a gene. The CDR3 runs to 14 residues. This CDR3 is CASRTTSGSGEQFF. Here the CDR3 DNA reads TGTGCCAGTAGAACGACTAGCGGGAGTGGTGAGCAGTTCTTC.

This chain links TRBV5-6 with TRBJ2-7; 8 positions match TRBD2. The CDR3 has 16 amino acids. J lost 5 bases, V lost 4 bases, and 14 bases had no gene match. CDR1 and CDR2 from the germline V gene are SGHDT and YYEEEE. As DNA, the CDR3 is TGTGCCAGCAGCCCCCGGCTTGGCGGGGGGCCTCACGAGCAGTACTTC. As protein: CASSPRLGGGPHEQYF.